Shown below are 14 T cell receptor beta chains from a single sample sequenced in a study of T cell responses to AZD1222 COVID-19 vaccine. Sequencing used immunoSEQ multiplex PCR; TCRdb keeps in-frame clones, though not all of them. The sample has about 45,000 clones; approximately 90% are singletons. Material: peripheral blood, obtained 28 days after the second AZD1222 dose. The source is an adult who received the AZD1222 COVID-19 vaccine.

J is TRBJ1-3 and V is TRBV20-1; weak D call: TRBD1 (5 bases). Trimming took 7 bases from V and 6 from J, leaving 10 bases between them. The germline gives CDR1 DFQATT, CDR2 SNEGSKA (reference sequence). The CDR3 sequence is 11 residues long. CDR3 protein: CSGTSVNTIYF. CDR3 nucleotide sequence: TGCAGTGGGACATCGGTAAACACCATATATTTT.

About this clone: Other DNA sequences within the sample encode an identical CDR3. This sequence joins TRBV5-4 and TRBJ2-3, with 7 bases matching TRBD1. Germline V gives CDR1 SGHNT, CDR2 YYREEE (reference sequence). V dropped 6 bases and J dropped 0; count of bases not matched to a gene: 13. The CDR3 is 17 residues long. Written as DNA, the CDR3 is TGTGCCAGCACCAGGGGCCGGGACAGAACTAGCACAGATACGCAGTATTTT. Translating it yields CASTRGRDRTSTDTQYF.

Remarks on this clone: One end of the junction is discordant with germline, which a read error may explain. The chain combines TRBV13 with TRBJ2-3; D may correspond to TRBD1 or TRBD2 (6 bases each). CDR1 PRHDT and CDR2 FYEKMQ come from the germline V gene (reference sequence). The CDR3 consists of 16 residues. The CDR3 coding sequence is TGTGCCAGCAGCCCGCCCCAGGAGGGGGGAGAGGATATGCAGTATTTT. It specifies CASSPPQEGGEDMQYF.

The CDR3 DNA sequence: TGCGCCAGCAGCTTGGGTTTTGGCTACACCTTC. The encoded protein is CASSLGFGYTF. The chain couples TRBV5-1 to TRBJ1-2; unclear D gene. The CDR3 loop spans 11 amino acids. Germline CDR1 and CDR2: SGHRS and YFSETQ. The germline V and J ends were trimmed by 0 bases and 7 bases, with 4 bases remaining between them. The whole variable domain, filled in from reference TRBV5-1 and TRBJ1-2, reads KAGVTQTPRYLIKTRGQQVTLSCSPISGHRSVSWYQQTPGQGLQFLFEYFSETQRNKGNFPGRFSGRQFSNSRSEMNVSTLELGDSALYLCASSLGFGYTFGSGTRLTVV.

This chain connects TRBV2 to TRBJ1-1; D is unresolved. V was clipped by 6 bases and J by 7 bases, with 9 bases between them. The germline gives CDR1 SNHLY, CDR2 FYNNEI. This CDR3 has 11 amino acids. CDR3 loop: CASRLESEAFF. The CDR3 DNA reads TGTGCCAGCAGACTTGAGAGTGAAGCTTTCTTT.

As DNA, the CDR3 is TGTGCCAGCAGTTCCTCGACTCCGGGCGAGCAGTACTTC. Translating gives CASSSSTPGEQYF. The chain has TRBV2 and TRBJ2-7, with no clear D. The germline gives CDR1 SNHLY, CDR2 FYNNEI. V lost 5 bases and J 6 bases, leaving 14 bases between the germline ends. CDR3 length: 13 residues.

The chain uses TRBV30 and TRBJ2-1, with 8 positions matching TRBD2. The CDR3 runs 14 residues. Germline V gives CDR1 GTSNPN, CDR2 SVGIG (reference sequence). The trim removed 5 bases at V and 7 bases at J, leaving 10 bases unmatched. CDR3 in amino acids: CAWGLGAGENEQFF. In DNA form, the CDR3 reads TGTGCCTGGGGCCTGGGAGCGGGGGAGAATGAGCAGTTCTTC. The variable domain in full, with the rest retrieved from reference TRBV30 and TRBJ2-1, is SQTIHQWPATLVQPVGSPLSLECTVEGTSNPNLYWYRQAAGRGLQLLFYSVGIGQISSEVPQNLSASRPQDRQFILSSKKLLLSDSGFYLCAWGLGAGENEQFFGPGTRLTVL.

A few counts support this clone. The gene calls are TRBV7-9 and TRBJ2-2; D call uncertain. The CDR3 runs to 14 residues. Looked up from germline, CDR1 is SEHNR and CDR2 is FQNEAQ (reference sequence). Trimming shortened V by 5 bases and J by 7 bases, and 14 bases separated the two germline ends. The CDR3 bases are TGTGCCAGCAGCGGCGACACCATCGTCGGGGAGCTGTTTTTT. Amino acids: CASSGDTIVGELFF.

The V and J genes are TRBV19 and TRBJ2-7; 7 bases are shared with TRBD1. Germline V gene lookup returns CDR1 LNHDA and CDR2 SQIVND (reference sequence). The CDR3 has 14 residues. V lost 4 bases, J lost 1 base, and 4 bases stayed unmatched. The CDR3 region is CASSTRTGSYEQYF. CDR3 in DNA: TGTGCCAGTAGTACTCGGACAGGTTCCTACGAGCAGTACTTC. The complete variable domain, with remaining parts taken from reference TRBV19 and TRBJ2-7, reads DGGITQSPKYLFRKEGQNVTLSCEQNLNHDAMYWYRQDPGQGLRLIYYSQIVNDFQKGDIAEGYSVSREKKESFPLTVTSAQKNPTAFYLCASSTRTGSYEQYFGPGTRLTVT.

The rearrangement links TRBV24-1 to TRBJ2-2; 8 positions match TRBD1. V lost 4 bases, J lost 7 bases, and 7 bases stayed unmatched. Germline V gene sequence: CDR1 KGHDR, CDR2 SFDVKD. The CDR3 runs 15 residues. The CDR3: CATSDPGQGGGELFF. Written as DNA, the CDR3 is TGTGCCACCAGTGACCCTGGACAGGGCGGCGGGGAGCTGTTTTTT.

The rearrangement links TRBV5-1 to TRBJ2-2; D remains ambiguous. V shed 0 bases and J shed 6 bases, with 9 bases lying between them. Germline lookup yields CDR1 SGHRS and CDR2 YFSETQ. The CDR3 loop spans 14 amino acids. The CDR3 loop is CASSLGVGPGELFF. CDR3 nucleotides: TGCGCCAGCAGCTTGGGGGTCGGGCCCGGGGAGCTGTTTTTT.

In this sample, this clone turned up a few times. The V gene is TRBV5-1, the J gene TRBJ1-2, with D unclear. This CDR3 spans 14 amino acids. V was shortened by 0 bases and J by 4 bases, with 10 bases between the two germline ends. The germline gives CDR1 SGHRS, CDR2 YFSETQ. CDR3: CASSLDVSLYGYTF. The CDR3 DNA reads TGCGCCAGCAGCTTGGATGTCAGCCTCTATGGCTACACCTTC.

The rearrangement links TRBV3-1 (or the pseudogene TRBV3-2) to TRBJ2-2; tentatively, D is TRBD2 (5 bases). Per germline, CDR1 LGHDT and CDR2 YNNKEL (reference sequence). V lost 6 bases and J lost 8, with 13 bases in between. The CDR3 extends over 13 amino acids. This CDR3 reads CASSLTVAGELFF. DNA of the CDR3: TGTGCCAGCAGTCTAACGGTAGCGGGGGAGCTGTTTTTT.

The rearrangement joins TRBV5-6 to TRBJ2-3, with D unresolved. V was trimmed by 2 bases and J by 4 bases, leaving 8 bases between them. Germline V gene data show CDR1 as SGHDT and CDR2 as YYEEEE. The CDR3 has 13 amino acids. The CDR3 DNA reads TGTGCCAGCAGCTTAAAAGGCGCAGATACGCAGTATTTT. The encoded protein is CASSLKGADTQYF.